The present T cell receptor (beta chain) was sequenced within a study of blood T cell repertoires in COVID-19. Study at large: The study drew acute and convalescent COVID-19 samples from the United States, Italy and Spain. PBMCs, B-cell-depleted T cells, or T cells provided the cDNA or gDNA that made up the material.

Per the study methods: Estimation of nucleated cell counts was performed using reference gene primer amplification. TCRdb's copy holds only in-frame clones and misses some; the assay was immunoSEQ multiplex PCR. Clone size and V and J calls were adopted from that table, with D and trimming inferred from the DNA. This table has tens of thousands of clones, over 75% appearing once. The sequence derives from a human donor in a cohort sampled during active COVID-19. The specimen was peripheral blood.

The CDR3 region is CASSLALRGDYGYTF. The CDR3 DNA follows: TGTGCCAGCAGCTTGGCACTCAGGGGGGACTATGGCTACACCTTC. V and J are TRBV5-5 and TRBJ1-2; 7 positions agree with TRBD1. Losses at the gene ends were 0 bases for V and 3 bases for J; bases not matched to a gene: 5. CDR3 length: 15 residues. CDR1 and CDR2 from the germline V gene are SGHKS and YYEKEE (reference sequence). Filled out from reference TRBV5-5 and TRBJ1-2, the complete variable domain reads DAGVTQSPTHLIKTRGQQVTLRCSPISGHKSVSWYQQVLGQGPQFIFQYYEKEERGRGNFPDRFSARQFPNYSSELNVNALLLGDSALYLCASSLALRGDYGYTFGSGTRLTVV.